These 7 T cell receptor beta chains originate from one sample sequenced in a study of molecular identifiers for immune sequencing clone quantification. TCRdb fed the PCR reads into MiXCR, producing one record per CDR3 protein. The sample holds fewer than 350,000 distinct CDR3 sequences, about 22% seen once. The sample consisted of naive CD8+ T cells from blood, with Jurkat cell RNA spiked in. Subset given: FACS-sorted CD8+CD4-CCR7+CD45RA+ naive T cells. These receptors were taken from a human donor in good health. Some libraries in this study had Jurkat cell RNA spiked in.

This clonotype was seen many times. The J gene is TRBJ2-1, the V gene TRBV4-3, with 9 bases matching TRBD1. Germline CDR1 and CDR2: LGHNA and YSLEER. V lost 0 bases and J lost 7; bases outside the gene matches: 7. The CDR3 spans 16 residues. The CDR3 region has the DNA TGCGCCAGCAGCCAAGATCGAACAGGGGGCCGGAATGAGCAGTTCTTC. It is translated as CASSQDRTGGRNEQFF.

In its sample, this clonotype was seen many times. The chain is built from TRBV7-9 and TRBJ2-7, with a possible D match to TRBD2 (6 bases). This CDR3 has 13 residues. The V gene's germline CDR1 is SEHNR and CDR2 FQNEAQ (reference sequence). Trimming removed 4 bases at V and 4 bases at J, with 11 bases between. DNA for the CDR3: TGTGCCAGCAGCTCCCGGGGGAGATACGAGCAGTACTTC. This translates into CASSSRGRYEQYF.

This clonotype was detected a few times. V and J are TRBV6-4 and TRBJ2-7, with unresolved D. This CDR3 spans 14 amino acids. Germline CDR1 reads MRHNA; CDR2 reads SNTAGT. Deletions cut 2 bases from V and 0 bases from J, with 8 bases between. The DNA for the CDR3 is TGTGCCAGCAGTGACGGGTATCCCTCCTACGAGCAGTACTTC. Translating it yields CASSDGYPSYEQYF.

In this sample, this clonotype turned up a few times. The chain recombines TRBV3-2 with TRBJ2-2; TRBD2 reflects the table's D call only, with no check against the DNA. TRBV3-2 corresponds to a pseudogene. The CDR3 covers 16 residues. CDR3 nucleotides: TGTGCCAGCAGCCAAGGCGTAGCGGGGAACACCGGGGAGCTGTTTTTT. Translating gives CASSQGVAGNTGELFF.

This clonotype was counted many times. CDR3 nucleotides: TGCAGTGCTAGAAAAGCGGACGTCGCTGAAGCTTTCTTT. Translating it yields CSARKADVAEAFF. This chain joins TRBV20-1 and TRBJ1-1, with D hard to call. Germline V CDR1 and CDR2: DFQATT, SNEGSKA (reference sequence). The CDR3 has 13 amino acids. The germline V and J ends were trimmed by 2 bases and 6 bases, with 13 bases remaining between them.

At least ten counts were recorded for this clonotype. The rearrangement uses TRBV19 and TRBJ2-7; TRBD2 aligns across 7 bases. There are 15 residues in the CDR3. The V gene end was trimmed by 6 bases and the J gene end by 3 bases; junction bases not matched to a gene: 11. Germline lookup yields CDR1 LNHDA and CDR2 SQIVND (reference sequence). The CDR3, as DNA: TGTGCCAGTAGCCTGAGCGGGACCCGAGTCTACGAGCAGTACTTC. Translating gives CASSLSGTRVYEQYF.

This clonotype was found a few times. The V gene is TRBV3-1, the J gene TRBJ1-1; TRBD1 is a possible D gene (5 bases). The CDR3 sequence is 15 residues long. Germline V gives CDR1 LGHDT, CDR2 YNNKEL (reference sequence). V gave up 4 bases and J gave up 3 bases, with 15 bases separating them. The CDR3 bases are TGTGCCAGCAGCCCAGACGTGGGGCCGTACACTGAAGCTTTCTTT. Translated: CASSPDVGPYTEAFF.